The clone carrying this TCR beta chain occurred a few times. V was clipped by 1 base and J by 0 bases, with 8 bases between them. Germline-derived CDR1 and CDR2 are LGHNA and YSLEER. The CDR3 loop spans 15 amino acids. These data originate in a study of patients and donors after allogeneic stem cell transplantation. Each CDR3 protein is one row after TCRdb ran MiXCR on the RT-PCR reads. The sample has roughly 960,000 distinct CDR3 sequences, roughly 17% seen once. This TCR was sampled from a human donor who was either an allogeneic HSCT recipient or a stem cell or donor lymphocyte infusion donor (not recorded which). It is not recorded whose cells these are; they may come from a transplant donor. The sequencing sample was made of blood, either unsorted or a sorted T cell fraction (not recorded which). The V and J genes are TRBV4-3 and TRBJ2-3; D uncertain. CDR3 nucleotide sequence: TGCGCCAGCAGCCAAGTTTTGGCGAGCACAGATACGCAGTATTTT. Encoded protein: CASSQVLASTDTQYF.